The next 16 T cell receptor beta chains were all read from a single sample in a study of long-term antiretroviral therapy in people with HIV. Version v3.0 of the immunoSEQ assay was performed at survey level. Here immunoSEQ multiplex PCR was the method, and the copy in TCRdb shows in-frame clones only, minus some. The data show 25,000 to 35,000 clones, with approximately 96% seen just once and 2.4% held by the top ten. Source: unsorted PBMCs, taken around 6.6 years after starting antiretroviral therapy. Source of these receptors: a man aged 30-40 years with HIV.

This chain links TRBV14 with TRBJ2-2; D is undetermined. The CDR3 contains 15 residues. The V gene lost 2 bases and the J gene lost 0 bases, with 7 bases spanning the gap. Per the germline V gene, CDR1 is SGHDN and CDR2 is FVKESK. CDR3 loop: CASSQYRTNTGELFF. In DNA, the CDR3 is TGTGCCAGCAGCCAATATCGAACGAACACCGGGGAGCTGTTTTTT. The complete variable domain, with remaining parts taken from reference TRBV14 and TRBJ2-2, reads EAGVTQFPSHSVIEKGQTVTLRCDPISGHDNLYWYRRVMGKEIKFLLHFVKESKQDESGMPNNRFLAERTGGTYSTLKVQPAELEDSGVYFCASSQYRTNTGELFFGEGSRLTVL.

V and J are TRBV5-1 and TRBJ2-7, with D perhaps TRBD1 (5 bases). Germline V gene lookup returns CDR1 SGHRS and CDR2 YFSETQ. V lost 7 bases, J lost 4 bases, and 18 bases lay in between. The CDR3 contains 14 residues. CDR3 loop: CASCLGQGDYEQYF. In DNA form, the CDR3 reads TGCGCCAGCTGTCTTGGGCAGGGCGATTACGAGCAGTACTTC.

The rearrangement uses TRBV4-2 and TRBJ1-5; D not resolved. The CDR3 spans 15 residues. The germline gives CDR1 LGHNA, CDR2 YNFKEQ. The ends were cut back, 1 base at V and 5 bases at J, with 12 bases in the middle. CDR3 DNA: TGTGCCAGCAGCCAAGGAAGGGTATACGATCAGCCCCAGCATTTT. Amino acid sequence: CASSQGRVYDQPQHF.

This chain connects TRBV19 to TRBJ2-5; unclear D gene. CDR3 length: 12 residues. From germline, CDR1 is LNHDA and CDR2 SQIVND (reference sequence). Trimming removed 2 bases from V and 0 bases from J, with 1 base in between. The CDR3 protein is CASSINQETQYF. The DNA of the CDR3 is TGTGCCAGTAGTATAAACCAAGAGACCCAGTACTTC. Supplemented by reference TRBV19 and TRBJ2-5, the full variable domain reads DGGITQSPKYLFRKEGQNVTLSCEQNLNHDAMYWYRQDPGQGLRLIYYSQIVNDFQKGDIAEGYSVSREKKESFPLTVTSAQKNPTAFYLCASSINQETQYFGPGTRLLVL.

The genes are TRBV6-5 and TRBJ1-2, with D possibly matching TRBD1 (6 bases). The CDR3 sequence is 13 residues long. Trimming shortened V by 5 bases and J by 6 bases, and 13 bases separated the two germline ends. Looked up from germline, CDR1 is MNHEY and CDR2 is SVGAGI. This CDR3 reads CASSRGGLDGYTF. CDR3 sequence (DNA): TGTGCCAGCAGTAGGGGGGGGCTGGATGGCTACACCTTC.

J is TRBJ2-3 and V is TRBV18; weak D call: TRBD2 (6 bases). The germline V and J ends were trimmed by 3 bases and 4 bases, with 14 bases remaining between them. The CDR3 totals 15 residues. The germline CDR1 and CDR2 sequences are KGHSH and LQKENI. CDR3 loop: CASSPWSPGADTQYF. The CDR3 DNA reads TGTGCCAGCTCACCGTGGTCCCCGGGGGCAGATACGCAGTATTTT.

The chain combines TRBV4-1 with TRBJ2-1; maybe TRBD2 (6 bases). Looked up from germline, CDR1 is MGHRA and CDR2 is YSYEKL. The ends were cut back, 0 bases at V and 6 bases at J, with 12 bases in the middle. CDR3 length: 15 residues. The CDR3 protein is CASSQDLNSGNEQFF. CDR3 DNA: TGCGCCAGCAGCCAAGATCTTAATAGCGGCAATGAGCAGTTCTTC.

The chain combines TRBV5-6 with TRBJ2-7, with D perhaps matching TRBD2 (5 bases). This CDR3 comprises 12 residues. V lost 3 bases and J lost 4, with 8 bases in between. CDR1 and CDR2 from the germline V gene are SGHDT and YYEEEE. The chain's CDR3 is CASSSGLYEQYF. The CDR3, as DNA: TGTGCCAGCAGCTCTGGACTGTACGAGCAGTACTTC.

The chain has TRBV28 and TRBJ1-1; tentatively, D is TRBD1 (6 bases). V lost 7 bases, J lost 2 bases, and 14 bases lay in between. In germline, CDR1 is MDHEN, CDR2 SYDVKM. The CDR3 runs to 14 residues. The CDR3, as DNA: TGTGCCAGCACGTACGGGACATTCAACACTGAAGCTTTCTTT. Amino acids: CASTYGTFNTEAFF.

CDR3 bases: TGTGCCAGCAGTCTCCAGGGACCGGATATTCACACTGAAGCTTTCTTT. Translation: CASSLQGPDIHTEAFF. The chain links TRBV28 to TRBJ1-1; maybe TRBD1 (5 bases). Germline-derived CDR1 and CDR2 are MDHEN and SYDVKM. The germline V and J ends were trimmed by 5 bases and 3 bases, with 19 bases remaining between them. This CDR3 is built from 16 residues.

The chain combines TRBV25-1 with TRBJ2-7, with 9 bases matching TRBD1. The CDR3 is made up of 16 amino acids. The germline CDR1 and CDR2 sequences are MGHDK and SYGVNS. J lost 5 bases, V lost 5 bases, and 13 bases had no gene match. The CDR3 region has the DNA TGTGCCAGCAGTCGTGCGAAAGGGACAGGGAAGAACGAGCAGTACTTC. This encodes CASSRAKGTGKNEQYF.

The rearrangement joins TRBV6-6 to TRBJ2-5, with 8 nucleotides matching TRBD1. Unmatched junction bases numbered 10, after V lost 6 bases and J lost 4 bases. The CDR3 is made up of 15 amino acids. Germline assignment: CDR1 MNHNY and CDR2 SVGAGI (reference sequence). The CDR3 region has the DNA TGTGCCAGCAGCTCTGGGGACAGGAAGGGAGAGACCCAGTACTTC. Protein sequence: CASSSGDRKGETQYF.

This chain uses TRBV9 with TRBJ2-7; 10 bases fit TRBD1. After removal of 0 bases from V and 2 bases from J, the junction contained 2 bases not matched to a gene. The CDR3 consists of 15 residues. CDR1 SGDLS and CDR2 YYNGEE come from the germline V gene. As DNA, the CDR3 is TGTGCCAGCAGCGTAGGCGGGACAGGGGCCTACGAGCAGTACTTC. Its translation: CASSVGGTGAYEQYF.

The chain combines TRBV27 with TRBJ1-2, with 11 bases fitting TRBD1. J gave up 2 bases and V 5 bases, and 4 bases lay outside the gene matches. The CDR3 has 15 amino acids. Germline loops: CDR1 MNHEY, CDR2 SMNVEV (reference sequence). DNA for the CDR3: TGTGCCAGCAGTCTAGGGACAGGGGGAAACTATGGCTACACCTTC. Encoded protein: CASSLGTGGNYGYTF.

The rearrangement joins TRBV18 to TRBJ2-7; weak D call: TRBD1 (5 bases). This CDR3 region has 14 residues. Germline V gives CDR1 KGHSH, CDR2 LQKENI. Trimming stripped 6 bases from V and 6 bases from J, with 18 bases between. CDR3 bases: TGTGCCAGCTCCCTCACGCCGGACATCCCCGAGCAGTACTTC. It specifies CASSLTPDIPEQYF.

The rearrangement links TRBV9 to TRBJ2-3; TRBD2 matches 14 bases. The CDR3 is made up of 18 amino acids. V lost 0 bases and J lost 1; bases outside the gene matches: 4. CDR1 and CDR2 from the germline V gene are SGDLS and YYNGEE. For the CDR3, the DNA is TGTGCCAGCAGCGTAGAGGGGGGACTAGCGGGGGGCACAGATACGCAGTATTTT. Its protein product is CASSVEGGLAGGTDTQYF.